These 20 T cell receptor beta chains came from one sample sequenced in a study of CD8 T cells in ankylosing spondylitis. TCRdb recomputed calls from the 5' RACE reads with MiXCR, one row per CDR3 protein. This sample has some 220,000 distinct CDR3 sequences, with about 10% found just once. The sequenced sample was blood, either unsorted or a sorted T cell fraction (not recorded which). These receptors were obtained from a male donor with ankylosing spondylitis or in good health (not recorded which).

The J gene is TRBJ2-1, the V gene TRBV11-1; perhaps TRBD2 as D (5 bases). This CDR3 comprises 14 residues. Trimming removed 7 bases from V and 5 bases from J, with 15 bases in between. The germline gives CDR1 SGHAT, CDR2 FQDESV (reference sequence). CDR3 residues: CASTSASGNNEQFF. The CDR3 DNA reads TGTGCCAGCACCTCGGCGTCGGGAAACAATGAGCAGTTCTTC.

The chain couples TRBV27 to TRBJ2-7, with 10 bases fitting TRBD2. CDR1 is MNHEY and CDR2 is SMNVEV in the germline V gene (reference sequence). V gave up 5 bases and J gave up 0 bases; unmatched junction bases: 7. The CDR3 contains 16 residues. The CDR3 loop reads CASSPSGTSVSYEQYF. Written as DNA, the CDR3 is TGTGCCAGCAGTCCTTCCGGGACTAGCGTCTCCTACGAGCAGTACTTC.

This clonotype turned up a few times. The chain recombines TRBV6-5 with TRBJ2-3; 8 positions agree with TRBD1. This CDR3 contains 19 residues. CDR1 and CDR2 (germline): MNHEY, SVGAGI. Unmatched junction bases numbered 13, after V lost 0 bases and J lost 2 bases. CDR3 loop: CASSYSGVGDRRPTDTQYF. The CDR3 bases are TGTGCCAGCAGTTACTCCGGGGTGGGGGACAGGAGACCCACAGATACGCAGTATTTT.

The V call is TRBV2, the J call TRBJ1-1; D is possibly TRBD1 (5 bases). Trimming pared 5 bases from V and 2 bases from J, leaving 12 bases between. The germline V gene has CDR1 SNHLY and CDR2 FYNNEI. The CDR3 sequence is 14 residues long. CDR3 region: CASSWGGVNTEAFF. The CDR3 nucleotides are TGTGCCAGCAGTTGGGGAGGGGTTAACACTGAAGCTTTCTTT.

This clonotype was recorded at least ten times. The rearrangement joins TRBV5-1 to TRBJ2-7, with TRBD2 matching over 13 bases. Trimming at V came to 0 bases and at J to 4 bases, leaving 4 bases not matched to a gene. CDR3 length: 16 residues. Germline V gene sequence: CDR1 SGHRS, CDR2 YFSETQ. The CDR3 sequence is CASSLDWTSGSYEQYF. The CDR3 DNA reads TGCGCCAGCAGCTTGGACTGGACTAGCGGGAGTTACGAGCAGTACTTC. The complete variable domain, with remaining parts taken from reference TRBV5-1 and TRBJ2-7, reads KAGVTQTPRYLIKTRGQQVTLSCSPISGHRSVSWYQQTPGQGLQFLFEYFSETQRNKGNFPGRFSGRQFSNSRSEMNVSTLELGDSALYLCASSLDWTSGSYEQYFGPGTRLTVT.

In its sample, this clonotype was seen a few times. V and J are TRBV11-2 and TRBJ2-4, with 11 bases fitting TRBD2. This CDR3 is 15 amino acids long. Germline loops: CDR1 SGHAT, CDR2 FQNNGV. The trim removed 6 bases at V and 6 bases at J, leaving 7 bases unmatched. CDR3 in DNA: TGTGCCAGCAGTTTTAGCGGGAGGGCCTTAAACATTCAGTACTTC. Its protein is CASSFSGRALNIQYF.

This clonotype was detected many times. The chain couples TRBV12-3 or TRBV12-4 to TRBJ1-5, with unresolved D. V was clipped by 5 bases and J by 7 bases, with 15 bases between them. The CDR3 consists of 14 residues. The CDR3 spells CASSPGSVPQPQHF. The CDR3 coding sequence is TGTGCCAGCAGTCCCGGGTCCGTGCCCCAGCCCCAGCATTTT.

This chain uses TRBV30 with TRBJ2-3; 8 bases align to TRBD1. CDR3 length: 16 amino acids. The ends lost 0 bases at V and 2 bases at J; junction bases unmatched: 7. CDR1 and CDR2 from the germline V gene are GTSNPN and SVGIG (reference sequence). CDR3 residues: CAWSVQGVGVTDTQYF. The CDR3 DNA sequence: TGTGCCTGGAGTGTACAGGGGGTAGGGGTCACAGATACGCAGTATTTT.

This clonotype has a count of ten or more. The chain carries TRBV20-1 and TRBJ2-3; D is unresolved. V lost 0 bases, J lost 5 bases, and 9 bases lay in between. CDR1 and CDR2 from the germline V gene are DFQATT and SNEGSKA (reference sequence). This CDR3 region has 13 residues. Here the CDR3 DNA reads TGCAGTGCTAGAGACCTGGGTCTAGATACGCAGTATTTT. Encoded protein: CSARDLGLDTQYF.

This clonotype has a handful of counts. The chain couples TRBV30 to TRBJ2-7, with a tentative D call TRBD2 (5 bases). The germline V and J ends were trimmed by 3 bases and 6 bases, with 21 bases remaining between them. This CDR3 has 15 amino acids. The V gene's germline CDR1 is GTSNPN and CDR2 SVGIG (reference sequence). CDR3: CAWSTRELRPVEQYF. In DNA, the CDR3 is TGTGCCTGGAGCACTCGGGAACTCCGTCCGGTCGAGCAGTACTTC.

Many counts were recorded for this clonotype. The chain has TRBV29-1 and TRBJ1-5, with a tentative D call TRBD1 (6 bases). CDR1 is SQVTM, CDR2 ANQGSEA, per germline. The CDR3 runs to 13 residues. The V gene lost 6 bases and the J gene lost 3 bases, with 12 bases spanning the gap. The CDR3 reads CSVRDTFNQPQHF. CDR3 in DNA: TGCAGCGTGAGGGACACCTTCAATCAGCCCCAGCATTTT.

V and J are TRBV9 and TRBJ2-7; D is perhaps TRBD2 (5 bases). Trimming removed 3 bases from V and 1 base from J, with 14 bases in between. Germline CDR1 SGDLS, CDR2 YYNGEE. This CDR3 has 15 residues. The CDR3 sequence is CASSAREGGSYEQYF. CDR3 DNA: TGTGCCAGCAGCGCTCGCGAGGGCGGATCCTACGAGCAGTACTTC. Supplemented by reference TRBV9 and TRBJ2-7, the full variable domain reads DSGVTQTPKHLITATGQRVTLRCSPRSGDLSVYWYQQSLDQGLQFLIQYYNGEERAKGNILERFSAQQFPDLHSELNLSSLELGDSALYFCASSAREGGSYEQYFGPGTRLTVT.

This clonotype was observed a few times. The rearrangement joins TRBV3-1 to TRBJ2-7; perhaps TRBD2 as D (6 bases). The CDR3 runs to 13 residues. V lost 4 bases and J 5 bases, leaving 12 bases between the germline ends. Germline V lookup: CDR1 LGHDT, CDR2 YNNKEL (reference sequence). This chain's CDR3 is CASSLTWGDEQYF. The CDR3 nucleotides read TGTGCCAGCAGCCTCACGTGGGGGGACGAGCAGTACTTC.

The chain links TRBV7-2 to TRBJ1-4; TRBD1 aligns across 8 bases. Germline CDR1 reads SGHTA; CDR2 reads FQGNSA. The CDR3 is 15 residues long. After removal of 5 bases from V and 3 bases from J, the junction contained 5 bases not matched to a gene. The CDR3 sequence is CASSIQGAANEKLFF. The CDR3 nucleotides read TGTGCCAGCAGCATTCAGGGGGCAGCTAATGAAAAACTGTTTTTT.

This clonotype appeared many times. The V gene is TRBV25-1, the J gene TRBJ1-2; 8 nucleotides line up with TRBD1. The CDR3 length is 13 residues. With V trimmed by 8 bases and J by 11 bases, 13 bases remained unmatched. CDR1 MGHDK and CDR2 SYGVNS come from the germline V gene. Here the CDR3 reads CASSGDRGDRYTF. In nucleotides, the CDR3 is TGTGCCAGCTCGGGAGACAGGGGAGACCGGTACACCTTC.

This clonotype turned up a few times. The chain is built from TRBV28 and TRBJ2-4; a possible D gene is TRBD2 (5 bases). V lost 8 bases to trimming and J lost 5 bases, with 13 bases between them. The CDR3 has 13 residues. Germline V gene sequence: CDR1 MDHEN, CDR2 SYDVKM. CDR3 DNA sequence: TGTGCCAGCTGCCTAGCCTCAGAAAACATTCAGTACTTC. It is translated as CASCLASENIQYF.

The table lists this clonotype with many counts. This rearrangement joins TRBV6-2 or TRBV6-3 to TRBJ2-5, with D tentatively TRBD1 or TRBD2 (5 bases each). V lost 7 bases and J 2 bases, leaving 20 bases between the germline ends. The CDR3 has 16 amino acids. Germline V lookup: CDR1 MNHEY, CDR2 SVGEGT. The CDR3 nucleotides read TGTGCCAGCACCAGGGTTTACGGGAAGGGACAAGAGACCCAGTACTTC. This codes for CASTRVYGKGQETQYF.

This clonotype has ten or more counts. The chain carries TRBV20-1 and TRBJ1-1; no clear D. V lost 3 bases to trimming and J lost 5 bases, with 13 bases between them. Germline V lookup: CDR1 DFQATT, CDR2 SNEGSKA (reference sequence). The CDR3 is 13 amino acids. The CDR3 region has the DNA TGCAGTGCTAGTAGTCCGGGTTGGACTGAAGCTTTCTTT. This codes for CSASSPGWTEAFF.

This clonotype was recorded a few times. The rearrangement joins TRBV7-9 to TRBJ2-3, with 9 nucleotides matching TRBD2. Germline V gene sequence: CDR1 SEHNR, CDR2 FQNEAQ (reference sequence). The CDR3 is 16 residues long. After removal of 6 bases from V and 0 bases from J, the junction contained 7 bases not matched to a gene. CDR3 nucleotides: TGTGCCAGCAGACTTAGCGGGGGTAGTAGCACAGATACGCAGTATTTT. Protein sequence: CASRLSGGSSTDTQYF.

This clonotype was detected ten times or more. V and J are TRBV20-1 and TRBJ2-3; weak D call: TRBD1 (6 bases). The germline gives CDR1 DFQATT, CDR2 SNEGSKA (reference sequence). This CDR3 spans 12 amino acids. Trimming took 6 bases from V and 2 from J, leaving 9 bases between them. CDR3 nucleotides: TGCAGTGCAGGACAGTTCACAGATACGCAGTATTTT. This translates into CSAGQFTDTQYF.